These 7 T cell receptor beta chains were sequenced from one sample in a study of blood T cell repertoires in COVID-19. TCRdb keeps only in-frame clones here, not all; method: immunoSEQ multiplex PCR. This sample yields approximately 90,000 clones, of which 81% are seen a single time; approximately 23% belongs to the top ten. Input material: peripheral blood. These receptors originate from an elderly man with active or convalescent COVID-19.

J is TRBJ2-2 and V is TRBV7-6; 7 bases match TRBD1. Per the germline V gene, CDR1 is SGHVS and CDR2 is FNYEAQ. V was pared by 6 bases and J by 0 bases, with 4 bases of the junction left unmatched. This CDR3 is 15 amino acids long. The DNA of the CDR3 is TGTGCCAGCAGGCGGCAGGGGGCGAACACCGGGGAGCTGTTTTTT. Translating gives CASRRQGANTGELFF.

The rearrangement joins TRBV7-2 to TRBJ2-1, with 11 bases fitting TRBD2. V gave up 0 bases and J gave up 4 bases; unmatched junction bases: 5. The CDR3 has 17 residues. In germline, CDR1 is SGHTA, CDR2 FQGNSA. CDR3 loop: CASSLASGGARYNEQFF. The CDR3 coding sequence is TGTGCCAGCAGCTTAGCTAGCGGGGGGGCGAGGTACAATGAGCAGTTCTTC.

CDR3 region: CASSLSVAGSYGEQFF. The CDR3 DNA reads TGCGCCAGCAGCTTGTCCGTAGCGGGGAGCTACGGTGAGCAGTTCTTC. V usage is TRBV5-1 and J usage is TRBJ2-1; TRBD2 agrees at 8 bases. The J segment lost 9 bases and the V segment lost 1 base, leaving 12 bases of the junction unmatched. There are 16 residues in the CDR3. CDR1 is SGHRS and CDR2 is YFSETQ in the germline V gene.

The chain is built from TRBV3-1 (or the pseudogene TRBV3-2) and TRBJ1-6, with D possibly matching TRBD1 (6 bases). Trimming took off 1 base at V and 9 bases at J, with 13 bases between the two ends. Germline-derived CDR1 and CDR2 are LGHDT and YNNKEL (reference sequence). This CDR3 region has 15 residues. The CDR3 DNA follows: TGTGCCAGCAGCCAAGGTAGGACAGAGACTTCACCCCTCCACTTT. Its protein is CASSQGRTETSPLHF.

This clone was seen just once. The chain's CDR3 is CASSYSRTTTNEKLFF. Here the CDR3 DNA reads TGTGCCAGCAGTTACTCGAGAACCACAACTAATGAAAAACTGTTTTTT. The J gene is TRBJ1-4, the V gene TRBV6-5; D not certain. CDR3 length: 16 residues. The V end lost 0 bases, the J end lost 0 bases, and 8 bases lay between the germline ends. Germline-derived CDR1 and CDR2 are MNHEY and SVGAGI.

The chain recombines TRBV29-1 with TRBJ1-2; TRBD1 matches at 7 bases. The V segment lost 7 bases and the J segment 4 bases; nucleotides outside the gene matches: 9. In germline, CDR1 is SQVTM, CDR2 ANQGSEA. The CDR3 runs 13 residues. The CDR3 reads CSAIVQGPYGYTF. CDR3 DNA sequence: TGCAGCGCTATTGTACAGGGGCCCTATGGCTACACCTTC.

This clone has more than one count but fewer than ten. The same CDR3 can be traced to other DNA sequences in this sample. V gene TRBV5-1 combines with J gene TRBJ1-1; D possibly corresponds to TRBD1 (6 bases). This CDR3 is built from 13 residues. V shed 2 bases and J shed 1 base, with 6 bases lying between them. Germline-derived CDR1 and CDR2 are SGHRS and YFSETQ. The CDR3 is CASSLQGNTEAFF. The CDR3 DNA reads TGCGCCAGCAGCTTACAGGGGAACACTGAAGCTTTCTTT.